This TCR beta chain was identified during a study of T cells after yellow fever vaccination. Study background: SMART-Seq v4 Ultra Low Input served to prepare low-cell-number fractions.

Broader study findings: FACS-sorted repertoires might harbor abundant contaminating clonotypes from the bulk population.

Concerning this clonotype: Its antigen is unknown.

By 5'RACE template switching, TCR cDNA was produced, with a universal primer site and UMIs added in the process. TCRdb processed the 5' RACE reads anew with MiXCR; each CDR3 protein has one entry. The sample includes just under 600,000 distinct CDR3 sequences, approximately 13% of them seen just once. The CDR3 is made up of 14 amino acids. Per the germline V gene, CDR1 is MNHEY and CDR2 is SVGEGT. V lost 6 bases and J lost 6, with 15 bases in between. V gene TRBV6-2 or TRBV6-3 combines with J gene TRBJ2-4, with a possible D match to TRBD1 (5 bases). This clonotype was sampled from a man under 40 who received the YFV17D yellow fever vaccine. The starting material was PBMCs, obtained on the day of the yellow fever booster vaccination. The CDR3, as DNA: TGTGCCAGCAGAGCCCCAGGGTCCTTAAACATTCAGTACTTC. This translates into CASRAPGSLNIQYF.